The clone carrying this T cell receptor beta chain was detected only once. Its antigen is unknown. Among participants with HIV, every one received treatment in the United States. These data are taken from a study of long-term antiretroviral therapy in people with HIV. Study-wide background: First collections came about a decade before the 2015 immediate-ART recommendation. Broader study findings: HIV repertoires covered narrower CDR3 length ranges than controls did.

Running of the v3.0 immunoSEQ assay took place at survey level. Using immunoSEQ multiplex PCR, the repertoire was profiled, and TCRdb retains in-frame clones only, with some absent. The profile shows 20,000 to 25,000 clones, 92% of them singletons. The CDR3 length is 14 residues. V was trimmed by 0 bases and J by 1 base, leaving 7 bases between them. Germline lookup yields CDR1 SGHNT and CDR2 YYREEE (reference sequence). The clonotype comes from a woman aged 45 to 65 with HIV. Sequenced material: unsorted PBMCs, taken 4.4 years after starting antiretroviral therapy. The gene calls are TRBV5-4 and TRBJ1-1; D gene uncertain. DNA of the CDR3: TGTGCCAGCAGCTTGGGGCAGACGAACACTGAAGCTTTCTTT. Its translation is CASSLGQTNTEAFF.